Shown below are 3 T cell receptor beta chains from a single sample sequenced in a study of blood T cell repertoires in COVID-19. The protocol was immunoSEQ multiplex PCR, while the TCRdb copy is restricted to in-frame clones and leaves out a portion. The table has about 210,000 clones, under 90% seen once. Sequenced input: peripheral blood. All receptors come from a woman older than 75 with COVID-19, enrolled during active disease.

This chain joins TRBV19 and TRBJ1-6; 8 bases fit TRBD1. The trim removed 5 bases at V and 8 bases at J, leaving 8 bases unmatched. Germline CDR1 is LNHDA and CDR2 is SQIVND (reference sequence). CDR3 length equals 15 residues. CDR3 region: CASSLAGGFDSPLHF. CDR3 in DNA: TGTGCCAGTAGTTTAGCAGGGGGCTTCGATTCACCCCTCCACTTT.

About this clone: This CDR3 is also generated by other DNA sequences in the sample. V is TRBV28 and J is TRBJ2-3; the D gene is possibly TRBD1 (6 bases). The V end lost 4 bases, the J end lost 3 bases, and 8 bases lay between the germline ends. Germline-derived CDR1 and CDR2 are MDHEN and SYDVKM. This CDR3 has 13 residues. The CDR3 here is CASSSGDTDTQYF. CDR3 bases: TGTGCCAGCAGTTCAGGGGATACAGATACGCAGTATTTT.

This clone was recorded only once. Other DNA sequences in the same sample also yield this CDR3. The V gene is TRBV5-1, the J gene TRBJ1-5, with 9 bases aligning to TRBD1. With 4 bases clipped from V and 1 base from J, the junction kept 3 bases outside the gene matches. The CDR3 consists of 15 residues. Germline CDR1 SGHRS, CDR2 YFSETQ. CDR3: CASSLGQGSNQPQHF. CDR3 coding DNA: TGCGCCAGCAGCCTCGGACAGGGGAGCAATCAGCCCCAGCATTTT.